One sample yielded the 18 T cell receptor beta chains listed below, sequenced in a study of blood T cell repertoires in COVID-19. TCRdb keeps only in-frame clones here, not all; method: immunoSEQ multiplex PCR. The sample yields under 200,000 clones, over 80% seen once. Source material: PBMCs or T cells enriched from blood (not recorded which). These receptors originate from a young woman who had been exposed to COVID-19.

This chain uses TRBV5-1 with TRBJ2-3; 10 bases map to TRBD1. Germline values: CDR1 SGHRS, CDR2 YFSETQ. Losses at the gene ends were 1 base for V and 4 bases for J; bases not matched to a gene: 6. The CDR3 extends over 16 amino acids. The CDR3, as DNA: TGCGCCAGCAGCTTGTCAGGGACAGGGGTTGCAGATACGCAGTATTTT. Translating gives CASSLSGTGVADTQYF.

The DNA for the CDR3 is TGTGCCAGCAGCAGGGGGGGACAGGTCGGCACTGAAGCTTTCTTT. As protein: CASSRGGQVGTEAFF. The chain combines TRBV5-6 with TRBJ1-1; TRBD1 matches at 8 bases. This CDR3 comprises 15 residues. V trimming: 4 bases; J trimming: 4 bases; junction bases outside the gene matches: 9. Germline CDR1 and CDR2: SGHDT and YYEEEE.

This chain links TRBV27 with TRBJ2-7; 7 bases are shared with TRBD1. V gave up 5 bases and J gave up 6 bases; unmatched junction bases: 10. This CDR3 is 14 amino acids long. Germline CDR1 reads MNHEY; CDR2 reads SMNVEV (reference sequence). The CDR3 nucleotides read TGTGCCAGCAGTACCGGGACAGTGTTGCGCGAGCAGTACTTC. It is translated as CASSTGTVLREQYF.

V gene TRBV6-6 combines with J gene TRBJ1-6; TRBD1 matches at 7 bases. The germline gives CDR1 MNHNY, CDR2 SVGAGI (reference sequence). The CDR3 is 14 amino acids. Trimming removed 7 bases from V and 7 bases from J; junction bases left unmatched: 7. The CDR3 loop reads CASTRQGLNSPLHF. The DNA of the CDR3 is TGTGCCAGCACCCGACAGGGCCTGAATTCACCCCTCCACTTT.

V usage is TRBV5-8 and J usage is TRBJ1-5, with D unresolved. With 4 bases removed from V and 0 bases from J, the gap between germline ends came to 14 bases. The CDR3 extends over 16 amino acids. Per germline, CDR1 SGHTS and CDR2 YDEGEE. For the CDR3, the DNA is TGTGCCAGCAGCCAACACTTGAGGGTTAGCAATCAGCCCCAGCATTTT. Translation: CASSQHLRVSNQPQHF.

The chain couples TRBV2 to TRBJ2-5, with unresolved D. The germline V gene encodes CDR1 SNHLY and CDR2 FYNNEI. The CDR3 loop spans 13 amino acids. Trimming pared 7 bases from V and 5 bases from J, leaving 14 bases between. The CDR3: CASTVEVGETQYF. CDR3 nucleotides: TGTGCCAGCACGGTAGAGGTTGGGGAGACCCAGTACTTC.

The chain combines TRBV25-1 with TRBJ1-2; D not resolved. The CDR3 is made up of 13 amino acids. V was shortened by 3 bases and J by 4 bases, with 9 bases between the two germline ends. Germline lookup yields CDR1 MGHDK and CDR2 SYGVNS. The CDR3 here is CASSDSGFYGYTF. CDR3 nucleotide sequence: TGTGCCAGCAGTGATTCGGGGTTCTATGGCTACACCTTC.

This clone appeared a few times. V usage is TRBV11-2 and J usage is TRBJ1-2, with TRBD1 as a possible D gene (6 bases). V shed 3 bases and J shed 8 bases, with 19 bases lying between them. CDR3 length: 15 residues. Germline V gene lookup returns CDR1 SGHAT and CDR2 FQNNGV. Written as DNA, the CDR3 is TGTGCCAGCAGCTTTGGGCACAGGGCCAATGGCGGCTACACCTTC. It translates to CASSFGHRANGGYTF.

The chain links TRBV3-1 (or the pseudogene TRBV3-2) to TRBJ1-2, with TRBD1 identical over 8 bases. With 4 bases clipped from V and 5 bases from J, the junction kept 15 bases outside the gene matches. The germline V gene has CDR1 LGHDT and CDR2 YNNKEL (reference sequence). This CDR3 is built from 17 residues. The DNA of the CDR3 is TGTGCCAGCAGCCTTGCACTTCAGGGGGCTTTGATATATGGCTACACCTTC. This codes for CASSLALQGALIYGYTF.

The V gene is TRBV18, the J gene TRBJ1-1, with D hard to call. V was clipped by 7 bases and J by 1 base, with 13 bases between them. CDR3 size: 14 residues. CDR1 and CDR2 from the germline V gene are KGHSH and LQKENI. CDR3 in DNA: TGTGCCAGCTTCTCGGCGAGGTCGAACACTGAAGCTTTCTTT. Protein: CASFSARSNTEAFF.

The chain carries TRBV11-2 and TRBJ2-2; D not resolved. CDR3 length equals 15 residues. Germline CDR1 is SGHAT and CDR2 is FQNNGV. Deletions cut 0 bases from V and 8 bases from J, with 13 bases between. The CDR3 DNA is TGTGCCAGCAGCTTAGATATACAACTAAAAGGGGAGCTGTTTTTT. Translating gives CASSLDIQLKGELFF.

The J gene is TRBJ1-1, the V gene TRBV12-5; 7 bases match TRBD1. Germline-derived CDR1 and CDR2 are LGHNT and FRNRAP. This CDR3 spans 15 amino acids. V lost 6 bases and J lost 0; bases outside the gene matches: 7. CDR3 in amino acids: CASGSPGQVNTEAFF. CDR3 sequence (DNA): TGTGCTAGTGGGAGCCCCGGACAGGTGAACACTGAAGCTTTCTTT. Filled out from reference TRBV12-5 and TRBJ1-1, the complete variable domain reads DARVTQTPRHKVTEMGQEVTMRCQPILGHNTVFWYRQTMMQGLELLAYFRNRAPLDDSGMPKDRFSAEMPDATLATLKIQPSEPRDSAVYFCASGSPGQVNTEAFFGQGTRLTVV.

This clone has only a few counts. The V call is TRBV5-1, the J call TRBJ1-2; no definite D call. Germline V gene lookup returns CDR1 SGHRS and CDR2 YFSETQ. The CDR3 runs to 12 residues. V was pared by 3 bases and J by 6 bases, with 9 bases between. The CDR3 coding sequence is TGCGCCAGCAGCTCCGACAAGGATGGCTACACCTTC. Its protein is CASSSDKDGYTF.

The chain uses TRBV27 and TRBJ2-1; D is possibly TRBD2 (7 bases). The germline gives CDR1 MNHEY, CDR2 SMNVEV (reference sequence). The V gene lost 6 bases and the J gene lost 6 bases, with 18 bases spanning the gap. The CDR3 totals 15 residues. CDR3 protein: CASRVFGGPLNEQFF. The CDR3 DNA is TGTGCCAGCAGGGTCTTCGGGGGGCCCCTCAATGAGCAGTTCTTC.

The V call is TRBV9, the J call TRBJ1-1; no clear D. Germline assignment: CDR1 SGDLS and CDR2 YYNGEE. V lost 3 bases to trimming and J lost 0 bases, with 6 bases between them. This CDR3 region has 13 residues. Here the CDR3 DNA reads TGTGCCAGCAGCGATGACTTGAACACTGAAGCTTTCTTT. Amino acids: CASSDDLNTEAFF.

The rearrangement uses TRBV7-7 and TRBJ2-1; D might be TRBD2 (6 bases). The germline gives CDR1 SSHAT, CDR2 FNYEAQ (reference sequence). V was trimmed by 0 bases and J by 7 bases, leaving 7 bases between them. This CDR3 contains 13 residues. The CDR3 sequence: CASSLAEGNEQFF. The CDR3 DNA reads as TGTGCCAGCAGCTTAGCGGAGGGTAATGAGCAGTTCTTC.

This chain's CDR3 is CASSRTVPGQGSANEKLFF. Here the CDR3 DNA reads TGTGCCAGTAGTAGAACAGTCCCGGGACAGGGCTCGGCTAATGAAAAACTGTTTTTT. The chain carries TRBV19 and TRBJ1-4; TRBD1 matches at 9 bases. This CDR3 contains 19 residues. CDR1 LNHDA and CDR2 SQIVND come from the germline V gene (reference sequence). V lost 4 bases, J lost 3 bases, and 15 bases stayed unmatched. Based on the CDR3 plus reference TRBV19 and TRBJ1-4, the full variable domain is DGGITQSPKYLFRKEGQNVTLSCEQNLNHDAMYWYRQDPGQGLRLIYYSQIVNDFQKGDIAEGYSVSREKKESFPLTVTSAQKNPTAFYLCASSRTVPGQGSANEKLFFGSGTQLSVL.

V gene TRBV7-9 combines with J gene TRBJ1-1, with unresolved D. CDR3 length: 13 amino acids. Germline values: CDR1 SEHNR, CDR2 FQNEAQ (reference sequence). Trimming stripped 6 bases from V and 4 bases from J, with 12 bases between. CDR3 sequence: CASRSASSTEAFF. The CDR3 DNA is TGTGCCAGCAGATCAGCGAGCAGCACTGAAGCTTTCTTT.